This T cell receptor beta chain appears in the sequencing data of a study of blood T cell repertoires in COVID-19. Sequenced by immunoSEQ multiplex PCR; TCRdb stores in-frame clones only, minus some. The profile covers some 340,000 clones, with around nine tenths appearing a single time and about 4% taken by the ten largest. All enrollees were roughly 18 to 89 years old and from some 24 US areas. Participants had their cohort set by participant-reported clinical history. Between the trimmed V and J ends, which lost 5 bases and 0 bases, there was a span of 16 bases. Germline V gene lookup returns CDR1 SGHVS and CDR2 FNYEAQ. The CDR3 contains 17 residues.

The clonotype comes from a woman in her 30s who had been exposed to COVID-19. This chain joins TRBV7-6 and TRBJ2-2; D perhaps matches TRBD1 (6 bases). Sequencing was carried out using PBMCs or T cells enriched from blood (not recorded which). CDR3 DNA: TGTGCCAGCAGCCAAGCGACAGGCAACCCGAACACCGGGGAGCTGTTTTTT. It specifies CASSQATGNPNTGELFF.